The 12 T cell receptor beta chains in this list originate from one sample, sequenced in a study of graft-versus-host responses after intestinal transplantation. Clones were sequenced by immunoSEQ multiplex PCR, and TCRdb holds only the in-frame ones, with some missing. The repertoire holds 62,000 or so clones, with 90% to 95% as singletons. The antigens of these receptors remain unknown. The source material was unstimulated CD8+ T cells sorted from spleen or lymph node cells, sampled before transplant. These receptors originate from a human donor who was the organ donor for an intestinal transplant.

The V gene is TRBV28, the J gene TRBJ2-7, with TRBD1 as a possible D gene (6 bases). Trimming stripped 2 bases from V and 4 bases from J, with 12 bases between. The CDR3 loop spans 14 amino acids. CDR1 and CDR2 from the germline V gene are MDHEN and SYDVKM. This CDR3 is CASSLRDILYEQYF. Written as DNA, the CDR3 is TGTGCCAGCAGTTTAAGGGACATATTATACGAGCAGTACTTC.

This clone was observed once. The chain has TRBV29-1 and TRBJ2-2, with D unresolved. Trimming shortened V by 4 bases and J by 7 bases, and 7 bases separated the two germline ends. Germline assignment: CDR1 SQVTM and CDR2 ANQGSEA. This CDR3 has 11 amino acids. This CDR3 is CSVVFVGELFF. CDR3 bases: TGCAGCGTTGTCTTTGTCGGGGAGCTGTTTTTT.

The chain recombines TRBV20-1 with TRBJ2-7, with unresolved D. Germline CDR1 and CDR2: DFQATT and SNEGSKA (reference sequence). The CDR3 consists of 11 residues. Trimming took 6 bases from V and 3 from J, leaving 9 bases between them. The CDR3 spells CSAELGYEQYF. In nucleotides, the CDR3 is TGCAGTGCGGAGCTGGGCTACGAGCAGTACTTC.

The chain has TRBV7-9 and TRBJ1-1; the D is unclear. This CDR3 region has 15 residues. CDR1 is SEHNR, CDR2 FQNEAQ, per germline (reference sequence). V was shortened by 5 bases and J by 6 bases, with 19 bases between the two germline ends. The CDR3 nucleotides are TGTGCCAGCAGCCCTTCCGGACTGATCAGACCTGAAGCTTTCTTT. This sequence encodes CASSPSGLIRPEAFF.

J is TRBJ2-7 and V is TRBV14; D not certain. Germline CDR1 is SGHDN and CDR2 is FVKESK. V lost 5 bases and J 5 bases, leaving 16 bases between the germline ends. The CDR3 sequence is 14 residues long. CDR3 sequence: CASSENGLEHEQYF. The CDR3 DNA reads as TGTGCCAGCAGCGAAAATGGGTTGGAGCACGAGCAGTACTTC.

This clone appeared a single time. This chain links TRBV7-2 with TRBJ2-7, with TRBD2 matching over 10 bases. Germline CDR1 is SGHTA and CDR2 is FQGNSA. The CDR3 is 14 residues long. V lost 4 bases, J lost 3 bases, and 3 bases stayed unmatched. DNA of the CDR3: TGTGCCAGCAGCTCTAGCGGGAGTATCTACGAGCAGTACTTC. Translated: CASSSSGSIYEQYF. The full variable domain, completed using reference TRBV7-2 and TRBJ2-7, is GAGVSQSPSNKVTEKGKDVELRCDPISGHTALYWYRQSLGQGLEFLIYFQGNSAPDKSGLPSDRFSAERTGGSVSTLTIQRTQQEDSAVYLCASSSSGSIYEQYFGPGTRLTVT.

The chain joins TRBV29-1 to TRBJ2-3, with 9 positions matching TRBD2. CDR3 length: 13 residues. V shed 0 bases and J 5 bases; nucleotides not matched to a gene: 0. Per the germline V gene, CDR1 is SQVTM and CDR2 is ANQGSEA. CDR3 bases: TGCAGCGTTGAAGAAGCGGGAGGAGATACGCAGTATTTT. The encoded protein is CSVEEAGGDTQYF.

The V and J genes are TRBV30 and TRBJ2-7; perhaps TRBD2 as D (5 bases). CDR3 length: 13 amino acids. Germline V gene data show CDR1 as GTSNPN and CDR2 as SVGIG (reference sequence). Trimming removed 2 bases at V and 2 bases at J, with 10 bases between. CDR3 sequence reads: CAWSPGLTYEQYF. In DNA, the CDR3 is TGTGCCTGGAGTCCCGGACTTACCTACGAGCAGTACTTC.

The chain recombines TRBV28 with TRBJ2-2, with D maybe TRBD1 (6 bases). The CDR3 totals 15 residues. V was shortened by 5 bases and J by 3 bases, with 13 bases between the two germline ends. In germline, CDR1 is MDHEN, CDR2 SYDVKM. As DNA, the CDR3 is TGTGCCAGCAGTCCCAACAGGGTGCACACCGGGGAGCTGTTTTTT. Its translation: CASSPNRVHTGELFF.

The chain employs TRBV27 and TRBJ1-2; 8 bases match TRBD1. This CDR3 has 12 residues. CDR1 is MNHEY, CDR2 SMNVEV, per germline (reference sequence). V gave up 10 bases and J gave up 5 bases; unmatched junction bases: 6. The CDR3 loop reads CATSGQGYGYTF. CDR3 sequence (DNA): TGTGCCACCAGCGGACAGGGTTATGGCTACACCTTC.

V is TRBV30 and J is TRBJ2-3, with 7 bases matching TRBD2. Trimming took 2 bases from V and 0 from J; bases not matched to a gene: 8. CDR3 length equals 16 residues. Germline V gene sequence: CDR1 GTSNPN, CDR2 SVGIG (reference sequence). The CDR3, as DNA: TGTGCCTGGAGTCTGGGTAGCGGGTTTAGCACAGATACGCAGTATTTT. Amino acids: CAWSLGSGFSTDTQYF.

This clone was detected only once. The J gene is TRBJ2-4, the V gene TRBV9; 9 nucleotides align to TRBD1. V shed 3 bases, J shed 8 bases, and the junction held 15 bases outside the gene matches. This CDR3 region has 17 residues. CDR1 is SGDLS, CDR2 YYNGEE, per germline. In DNA form, the CDR3 reads TGTGCCAGCAGCGCCCTACGGATGACAGGGGGGACGGACATTCAGTACTTC. The encoded protein is CASSALRMTGGTDIQYF.